This TCR beta chain comes out of a study of T cells in Graves' hyperthyroidism and ophthalmopathy. The study's findings and limits: Blood samples included most of the expanded thyroid clonotypes exceeding 0.001. It was a median approximately 7.1 months before onset that the model predicted ophthalmopathy.

The germline V gene has CDR1 SGHAT and CDR2 FQNNGV. The CDR3 runs to 14 residues. The investigators amplified TCR beta CDR3 regions from RNA transcripts. First-round RT-PCR targeting the TCR CDR3 was performed with the HTBI primer set. TCRdb independently ran MiXCR on the multiplex PCR reads; one entry per CDR3 protein. The table lists 300,000 to 450,000 distinct CDR3 sequences, roughly 25% of them singletons. Fresh 10 ml peripheral blood yielded PBMCs. Concerning this clonotype: Its specificity is not known. This may be a read error: a much more frequent sequence differs by one nucleotide.

The sequencing sample was made of blood. The chain uses TRBV11-2 and TRBJ2-7; D perhaps matches TRBD1 (5 bases). The clonotype originates from a man between 45 and 60 years old with Graves' hyperthyroidism. CDR3 DNA: TGTGCCAGCAGCTATGGGGCGAGCTCCTACGAGCCGTACTTC. Protein sequence: CASSYGASSYEPYF.